One sample yielded the 16 T cell receptor beta chains listed below, sequenced in a study of blood T cell repertoires in COVID-19. Profiled with immunoSEQ multiplex PCR; TCRdb holds only in-frame clones, not every one. The sample contains fewer than 200,000 clones, around 86% of which appear only once. Specimen: peripheral blood. These receptors were collected from a man aged 45-65 years with active or convalescent COVID-19.

This sequence joins TRBV6-4 and TRBJ1-1; perhaps TRBD1 as D (6 bases). CDR1 MRHNA and CDR2 SNTAGT come from the germline V gene. The V and J ends lost 5 bases and 6 bases respectively, with 19 bases between them. This CDR3 has 15 amino acids. The CDR3 is CASSREGGAIAEAFF. The CDR3 DNA sequence: TGTGCCAGCAGTCGGGAGGGGGGGGCAATCGCTGAAGCTTTCTTT.

The chain carries TRBV5-4 and TRBJ1-2, with TRBD1 matching over 10 bases. Germline-derived CDR1 and CDR2 are SGHNT and YYREEE (reference sequence). The CDR3 is 14 residues long. V lost 4 bases to trimming and J lost 7 bases; unmatched junction nucleotides: 7. CDR3 in amino acids: CASSVDRGLVGYTF. CDR3 bases: TGTGCCAGCAGCGTCGACAGGGGGCTTGTTGGCTACACCTTC.

This chain connects TRBV5-5 to TRBJ2-3; 8 bases fit TRBD2. CDR3 length equals 16 residues. The germline V gene encodes CDR1 SGHKS and CDR2 YYEKEE (reference sequence). The V segment lost 0 bases and the J segment 0 bases; nucleotides outside the gene matches: 3. CDR3: CASSLGLAPSTDTQYF. The DNA of the CDR3 is TGTGCCAGCAGCTTGGGACTAGCGCCGAGCACAGATACGCAGTATTTT.

The V gene is TRBV19, the J gene TRBJ1-5, with D perhaps matching TRBD1 (6 bases). The CDR3 runs 15 residues. V dropped 8 bases and J dropped 0 bases, with 14 bases sitting between them. Germline values: CDR1 LNHDA, CDR2 SQIVND (reference sequence). The CDR3 here is CASSRGGHSNQPQHF. As DNA, the CDR3 is TGTGCCAGTTCTCGAGGGGGTCATAGCAATCAGCCCCAGCATTTT.

The chain combines TRBV2 with TRBJ1-1; D possibly corresponds to TRBD1 (6 bases). V lost 6 bases and J lost 4, with 21 bases in between. Germline V gene data show CDR1 as SNHLY and CDR2 as FYNNEI. The CDR3 extends over 16 amino acids. For the CDR3, the DNA is TGTGCCAGCAGGGGAGGGTTGGGGGGCGCGGGCACTGAAGCTTTCTTT. Protein sequence: CASRGGLGGAGTEAFF.

The rearrangement uses TRBV15 and TRBJ2-7, with 11 bases aligning to TRBD2. With V trimmed by 4 bases and J by 7 bases, 9 bases remained unmatched. The germline CDR1 and CDR2 sequences are LNHNV and YYDKDF (reference sequence). The CDR3 extends over 15 amino acids. The CDR3 DNA reads TGTGCCACCAGCACCATAGCGGGAGGGCCGGATGAGCAGTACTTC. Its protein product is CATSTIAGGPDEQYF.

This clone was counted between two and nine times. The chain combines TRBV29-1 with TRBJ2-7; the D gene is possibly TRBD1 (5 bases). CDR1 is SQVTM and CDR2 is ANQGSEA in the germline V gene. The CDR3 extends over 13 amino acids. The V end lost 7 bases, the J end lost 0 bases, and 13 bases lay between the germline ends. The CDR3 loop is CSGRQSGSYEQYF. In nucleotides, the CDR3 is TGCAGCGGAAGACAGTCGGGCTCCTACGAGCAGTACTTC.

The V call is TRBV10-3, the J call TRBJ2-5, with D tentatively TRBD2 (5 bases). Trimming took 3 bases from V and 3 from J, leaving 5 bases between them. Germline CDR1 is ENHRY and CDR2 is SYGVKD. CDR3 length equals 12 residues. CDR3 in DNA: TGTGCCATCAGTGACGGGGAAGAGACCCAGTACTTC. Amino acids: CAISDGEETQYF.

This rearrangement joins TRBV2 to TRBJ1-2, with D perhaps matching TRBD1 (5 bases). CDR1 SNHLY and CDR2 FYNNEI come from the germline V gene. V was trimmed by 6 bases and J by 1 base, leaving 12 bases between them. This CDR3 has 14 amino acids. In nucleotides, the CDR3 is TGTGCCAGCAGCGCAGGGTCCGTTAACTATGGCTACACCTTC. It yields the protein CASSAGSVNYGYTF.

The table lists this clone with a few counts. J is TRBJ2-2 and V is TRBV28; D ambiguous. Germline CDR1 reads MDHEN; CDR2 reads SYDVKM. Between the trimmed V and J ends, which lost 7 bases and 0 bases, there was a span of 3 bases. The length of the CDR3 is 12 residues. CDR3 sequence (DNA): TGTGCCAGCACCTCGAACACCGGGGAGCTGTTTTTT. Encoded protein: CASTSNTGELFF.

The chain uses TRBV28 and TRBJ2-5; D is unclear. Trimming removed 3 bases from V and 5 bases from J, with 13 bases in between. The CDR3 covers 14 residues. The germline CDR1 and CDR2 sequences are MDHEN and SYDVKM. CDR3 loop: CASSLIGNGETQYF. CDR3 nucleotide sequence: TGTGCCAGCAGTTTGATTGGAAACGGGGAGACCCAGTACTTC.

As to this clone: This sample includes further DNA sequences coding for the same CDR3. The V and J genes are TRBV3-1 (or the pseudogene TRBV3-2) and TRBJ1-5; D not certain. Germline lookup yields CDR1 LGHDT and CDR2 YNNKEL (reference sequence). Trimming stripped 0 bases from V and 4 bases from J, with 4 bases between. There are 13 residues in the CDR3. The CDR3 protein is CASSQDRNQPQHF. The CDR3 nucleotides are TGTGCCAGCAGCCAAGACAGAAATCAGCCCCAGCATTTT.

The V gene is TRBV7-3, the J gene TRBJ1-5; a possible D gene is TRBD1 (6 bases). This CDR3 has 14 amino acids. Trimming pared 6 bases from V and 7 bases from J, leaving 16 bases between. Germline V CDR1 and CDR2: SGHTA, FQGTGA. In nucleotides, the CDR3 is TGTGCCAGCAGTCTAGGGGGGGCAGGGCAGCCCCAGCATTTT. Protein: CASSLGGAGQPQHF.

V gene TRBV6-5 combines with J gene TRBJ1-1, with D uncertain. With 9 bases removed from V and 4 bases from J, the gap between germline ends came to 21 bases. The germline gives CDR1 MNHEY, CDR2 SVGAGI. The CDR3 runs 15 residues. The CDR3 DNA follows: TGTGCCAGTAAGACTCGGCGGGGTGATCGCACTGAAGCTTTCTTT. Translated: CASKTRRGDRTEAFF.

V is TRBV29-1 and J is TRBJ2-2, with 8 bases lining up with TRBD1. The trim removed 3 bases at V and 1 base at J, leaving 1 base unmatched. This CDR3 is 14 amino acids long. The V gene's germline CDR1 is SQVTM and CDR2 ANQGSEA. The DNA of the CDR3 is TGCAGCGTTGACAGGGGGCTGAACACCGGGGAGCTGTTTTTT. Protein sequence: CSVDRGLNTGELFF.

The V gene is TRBV5-1, the J gene TRBJ2-5; the D is unclear. V lost 3 bases to trimming and J lost 1 base, with 7 bases between them. This CDR3 is built from 13 residues. Germline values: CDR1 SGHRS, CDR2 YFSETQ. CDR3 sequence: CASSSEAQETQYF. CDR3 nucleotide sequence: TGCGCCAGCAGCTCCGAGGCCCAAGAGACCCAGTACTTC.